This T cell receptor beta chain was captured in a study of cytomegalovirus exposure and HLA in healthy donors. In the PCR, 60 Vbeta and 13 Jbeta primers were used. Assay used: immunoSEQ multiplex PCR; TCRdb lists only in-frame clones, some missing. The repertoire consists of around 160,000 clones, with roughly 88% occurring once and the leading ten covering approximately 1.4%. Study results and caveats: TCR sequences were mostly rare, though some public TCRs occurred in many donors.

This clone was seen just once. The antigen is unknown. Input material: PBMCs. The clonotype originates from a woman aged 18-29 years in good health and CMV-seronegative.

CDR3 sequence (DNA): TGTGCCAGCAGCCCCCACGGGGGGAACTATGGCTACACCTTC. Translating gives CASSPHGGNYGYTF. V and J are TRBV28 and TRBJ1-2; maybe TRBD1 (5 bases). Germline V gives CDR1 MDHEN, CDR2 SYDVKM. Between the trimmed V and J ends, which lost 6 bases and 2 bases, there was a span of 13 bases. The CDR3 is 14 amino acids.